Listed below are T cell receptor beta chains from one sample, sequenced in a study of lymphopenia after photon versus proton radiotherapy. TCRdb's copy holds only in-frame clones and misses some; the assay was immunoSEQ multiplex PCR. Of 70,000 or so clones detected, roughly 90% appear once; the ten largest clones hold about 2.2%. Sequenced here: peripheral blood, sampled from a patient treated with photon-based radiotherapy. Every receptor here comes from a woman in her thirties or forties with cholangiocarcinoma. CDR3s include the opening cysteine and the closing phenylalanine or tryptophan.

TRBV19	TRBJ1-2	CASGRGPSKDYGYTF
TRBV7-8	TRBJ2-4	CASSLLGGTGAENIQYF
TRBV2	TRBJ1-5	CASSFQQGFQPQHF
TRBV6-1	TRBJ1-2	CATPRQGAFYGYTF
TRBV10-2	TRBJ1-1	CASSDLRTAMNTEAFF
TRBV28	TRBJ1-5	CASSPGRNQPQHF
TRBV10-2	TRBJ2-3	CASSIPETGKGTDTQYF
TRBV18	TRBJ1-2	CASSPEQINYGYTF
TRBV6-5	TRBJ1-6	CASSPRVGSSPLHF
TRBV6-5	TRBJ2-7	CASSYSISGQGNEQYF
TRBV30	TRBJ2-1	CAWGQGHEQFF
TRBV2	TRBJ2-7	CASRDGTRGPYEQYF
TRBV5-4	TRBJ1-2	CASSLPGQGISGYGYTF
TRBV9	TRBJ1-1	CASSVGQTPNTEAFF
TRBV6-1	TRBJ1-2	CASTANYGYTF
TRBV4-3	TRBJ1-2	CASSQVGLYGYTF
TRBV5-8	TRBJ1-5	CASSHVYSNQPQHF
TRBV9	TRBJ1-1	CASSVGGRADTEAFF
TRBV9	TRBJ2-3	CASSVHSGSNTDTQYF
TRBV21-1	TRBJ1-2	CASSKAERGNYGYTF
TRBV9	TRBJ2-1	CASSVSGGVHNEQFF
TRBV27	TRBJ2-7	CASSWSPTYEQYF
TRBV4-1	TRBJ2-3	CASSQYGSGAGDTQYF
TRBV28	TRBJ1-2	CATLRGGSYGYTF
TRBV11-2	TRBJ2-7	CASSLEGQSSYEQYF
TRBV10-3	TRBJ1-1	CAISEGWDTEAFF
TRBV5-1	TRBJ1-2	CASSSGTALAYGYTF
TRBV5-1	TRBJ2-7	CASSRDLIYEQYF
TRBV7-6	TRBJ2-7	CASSSYRAYEQYF
TRBV7-6	TRBJ1-1	CASSRDPLNTEAFF
TRBV12-5	TRBJ2-5	CASGLGGGSKETQYF
TRBV28	TRBJ1-1	CASSSPGGRDTEAFF
TRBV9	TRBJ2-1	CASSVGQGGSNEQFF
TRBV7-6	TRBJ2-7	CASSLEGRPLGEQYF
TRBV5-1	TRBJ2-3	CASSLVVQGGDTQYF
TRBV30	TRBJ2-7	CAWSVRREQYF
TRBV25-1	TRBJ2-7	CASSEGAGVYEQYF
TRBV15	TRBJ2-7	CATSRRQGSGGVYEQYF
TRBV4-3	TRBJ2-7	CASSQESQGYEQYF
TRBV9	TRBJ2-1	CASSLTGQGPREQFF
TRBV9	TRBJ1-4	CASSDGTGGSFSTNEKLFF
TRBV27	TRBJ2-6	CASSVSGANVLTF
TRBV5-1	TRBJ2-7	CASSLQGNPYEQYF
TRBV18	TRBJ1-5	CASTSLPGTSDSNQPQHF
TRBV11-2	TRBJ2-2	CASIMDRGTGELFF
TRBV10-3	TRBJ2-7	CATLQDTTYEQYF